These 5 T cell receptor beta chains originate from one sample sequenced in a study of blood T cell repertoires in COVID-19. The data were produced by immunoSEQ multiplex PCR, yet TCRdb's version contains in-frame clones alone and is incomplete. Of tens of thousands of clones detected, roughly 87% appear once; the ten largest clones hold around 30%. The sequenced sample was peripheral blood. All receptors derive from a woman older than 75 with acute or convalescent COVID-19.

The J gene is TRBJ1-2, the V gene TRBV5-1; D possibly corresponds to TRBD1 (5 bases). The V and J ends lost 2 bases and 6 bases respectively, with 17 bases between them. Per germline, CDR1 SGHRS and CDR2 YFSETQ. The CDR3 is made up of 15 amino acids. The CDR3 loop reads CASSFRDSREDGYTF. CDR3 nucleotides: TGCGCCAGCAGCTTCCGGGACTCCAGGGAGGATGGCTACACCTTC.

This clone was observed a handful of times. The rearrangement joins TRBV7-6 to TRBJ1-4, with D possibly being TRBD1 (5 bases). V was shortened by 1 base and J by 5 bases, with 5 bases between the two germline ends. CDR3 size: 13 residues. Germline lookup yields CDR1 SGHVS and CDR2 FNYEAQ. The CDR3 reads CASSLDRNEKLFF. Written as DNA, the CDR3 is TGTGCCAGCAGCTTAGACAGGAATGAAAAACTGTTTTTT.

The chain links TRBV2 to TRBJ1-6; 12 nucleotides match TRBD1. Germline V lookup: CDR1 SNHLY, CDR2 FYNNEI. The V and J ends lost 1 base and 14 bases, in that order; junction bases with no gene match: 6. This CDR3 spans 15 amino acids. CDR3 DNA sequence: TGTGCCAGCAGTGAAGGCGGGACAGGGGGCATATCCCTCCACTTT. It specifies CASSEGGTGGISLHF.

The genes are TRBV30 and TRBJ2-5; D possibly corresponds to TRBD2 (6 bases). CDR3 length equals 15 residues. Trimming took off 2 bases at V and 4 bases at J, with 17 bases between the two ends. Germline lookup yields CDR1 GTSNPN and CDR2 SVGIG (reference sequence). The DNA of the CDR3 is TGTGCCTGGAGTCTATACCTGGGGGGAGGAGAGACCCAGTACTTC. This encodes CAWSLYLGGGETQYF.

This chain joins TRBV30 and TRBJ2-7; a possible D gene is TRBD2 (6 bases). This CDR3 is built from 14 residues. Germline V gene lookup returns CDR1 GTSNPN and CDR2 SVGIG (reference sequence). V lost 1 base, J lost 1 base, and 11 bases lay in between. DNA for the CDR3: TGTGCCTGGAGTGAAGGGACTTTGTCCTACGAGCAGTACTTC. It codes for CAWSEGTLSYEQYF.